These 8 T cell receptor beta chains were sequenced from one sample in a study of T cells in localized non-small cell lung cancer. The data were produced by immunoSEQ multiplex PCR, yet TCRdb's version contains in-frame clones alone and is incomplete. The sample records about 30,000 clones, about nine tenths being singletons. The starting material was peripheral blood, obtained before any cancer treatment. The source of these receptors is a male donor aged 60 or older with stage I lung adenocarcinoma.

The count of this clone is one. This chain connects TRBV5-1 to TRBJ2-6, with D uncertain. Per germline, CDR1 SGHRS and CDR2 YFSETQ. The CDR3 covers 16 residues. V was clipped by 0 bases and J by 0 bases, with 7 bases between them. CDR3 nucleotides: TGCGCCAGCAGCTTGGAGGCTGGCTCTGGGGCCAACGTCCTGACTTTC. Encoded protein: CASSLEAGSGANVLTF.

By frequency in the sample, this clone is large. Other DNA sequences in this sample translate to the same CDR3. The genes are TRBV28 and TRBJ2-7; 9 bases are a match to TRBD1. J was trimmed by 4 bases and V by 3 bases; bases with no gene match: 4. The CDR3 is 14 amino acids. Germline V gene sequence: CDR1 MDHEN, CDR2 SYDVKM. In DNA, the CDR3 is TGTGCCAGCAGTTTGGGACAGGGTGGGTACGAGCAGTACTTC. Translated: CASSLGQGGYEQYF.

J is TRBJ2-1 and V is TRBV7-8; D is uncertain. Germline-derived CDR1 and CDR2 are SGHVS and FQNEAQ. The V end lost 0 bases, the J end lost 8 bases, and 2 bases lay between the germline ends. The CDR3 totals 11 residues. For the CDR3, the DNA is TGTGCCAGCAGCTTAGCCCATGAGCAGTTCTTC. Residues: CASSLAHEQFF.

This clone appeared once. This chain joins TRBV7-2 and TRBJ1-2; TRBD1 is a possible D gene (5 bases). V lost 2 bases, J lost 5 bases, and 12 bases lay in between. Germline-derived CDR1 and CDR2 are SGHTA and FQGNSA. The CDR3 runs 14 residues. CDR3 sequence reads: CASSLSTGGYGYTF. The CDR3 coding sequence is TGTGCCAGCAGCTTAAGTACAGGAGGGTATGGCTACACCTTC.

The chain employs TRBV5-6 and TRBJ2-3, with a weak D call TRBD1 (6 bases). Between the trimmed V and J ends, which lost 2 bases and 4 bases, there was a span of 17 bases. In germline, CDR1 is SGHDT, CDR2 YYEEEE. The CDR3 is 16 amino acids. The CDR3 DNA is TGTGCCAGCAGCTTCGAGAGGGGGTTGGTAGCAGATACGCAGTATTTT. It yields the protein CASSFERGLVADTQYF.

This chain uses TRBV6-1 with TRBJ2-7; no clear D gene. V lost 5 bases and J lost 6, with 11 bases in between. This CDR3 has 12 amino acids. The germline gives CDR1 MNHNS, CDR2 SASEGT. The CDR3 here is CASSSVGREQYF. The CDR3 DNA reads TGTGCCAGCAGTTCCGTGGGCCGCGAGCAGTACTTC.

The chain couples TRBV30 to TRBJ2-2, with TRBD2 matching 9 bases. Germline V gene data show CDR1 as GTSNPN and CDR2 as SVGIG (reference sequence). The V segment lost 3 bases and the J segment 1 base; nucleotides outside the gene matches: 0. The CDR3 length is 14 residues. In DNA, the CDR3 is TGTGCCTGGAGACTAGCGGGGAACACCGGGGAGCTGTTTTTT. It codes for CAWRLAGNTGELFF.

This CDR3 is CASSLDRGTGRLGAFF. DNA of the CDR3: TGTGCCAGCAGCTTAGATAGGGGGACAGGGAGACTCGGGGCTTTCTTT. The genes are TRBV7-2 and TRBJ1-1; 9 bases align to TRBD1. Germline V gene sequence: CDR1 SGHTA, CDR2 FQGNSA. V shed 1 base, J shed 11 bases, and the junction held 14 bases outside the gene matches. The CDR3 has 16 amino acids.